This passage covers 21 T cell receptor beta chains from one sample sequenced in a study of a mutant IDH1 vaccine in newly diagnosed glioma. TCRdb's table, derived via immunoSEQ multiplex PCR, lists solely in-frame clones and lacks some. This sample has tens of thousands of clones, with approximately 78% found just once. Noted time point: week 35, safety follow-up. Doses of 300 ug of mutant IDH1 20-mer peptide were given with topical imiquimod. No antigen has been assigned to these receptors. Specimen: PBMCs, collected from a glioma patient whose treatment included an IDH1 peptide vaccine. The receptor set was obtained from a woman in her thirties or forties with glioma.

This clone was seen once. The V call is TRBV13, the J call TRBJ2-7; tentatively, D is TRBD1 or TRBD2 (5 bases each). The CDR3 runs to 13 residues. The V and J ends lost 8 bases and 4 bases respectively, with 15 bases between them. Germline lookup yields CDR1 PRHDT and CDR2 FYEKMQ (reference sequence). CDR3 residues: CASWPRGAYEQYF. The DNA for the CDR3 is TGTGCCAGCTGGCCCAGAGGGGCGTACGAGCAGTACTTC. Supplemented by reference TRBV13 and TRBJ2-7, the full variable domain reads AAGVIQSPRHLIKEKRETATLKCYPIPRHDTVYWYQQGPGQDPQFLISFYEKMQSDKGSIPDRFSAQQFSDYHSELNMSSLELGDSALYFCASWPRGAYEQYFGPGTRLTVT.

The V gene is TRBV7-9, the J gene TRBJ2-3, with TRBD2 identical over 10 bases. The trim removed 2 bases at V and 2 bases at J, leaving 7 bases unmatched. This CDR3 contains 17 residues. Germline CDR1 SEHNR, CDR2 FQNEAQ (reference sequence). The CDR3 DNA is TGTGCCAGCAGCTTACGTTCTAGCGGGGGCCCCACAGATACGCAGTATTTT. Amino acid sequence: CASSLRSSGGPTDTQYF.

The CDR3 sequence: CASARDRGLQGGNSPLHF. DNA for the CDR3: TGCGCCAGCGCCCGGGACAGGGGTCTTCAGGGTGGTAATTCACCCCTCCACTTT. The V call is TRBV4-3, the J call TRBJ1-6; 10 nucleotides line up with TRBD1. In germline, CDR1 is LGHNA, CDR2 YSLEER. The V and J ends lost 8 bases and 6 bases, in that order; junction bases with no gene match: 16. This CDR3 is built from 18 residues.

The chain links TRBV9 to TRBJ2-1, with TRBD1 identical over 10 bases. The CDR3 consists of 15 residues. The V gene end was trimmed by 4 bases and the J gene end by 7 bases; junction bases not matched to a gene: 8. Germline V gene sequence: CDR1 SGDLS, CDR2 YYNGEE. Here the CDR3 DNA reads TGTGCCAGCAGCACAAGACAGGGGGCGCGAAATGAGCAGTTCTTC. Amino acids: CASSTRQGARNEQFF.

This chain uses TRBV2 with TRBJ2-7; no clear D. Germline V CDR1 and CDR2: SNHLY, FYNNEI. The CDR3 spans 14 residues. V lost 6 bases and J 0 bases, leaving 12 bases between the germline ends. The CDR3 loop reads CASRFSISSYEQYF. Written as DNA, the CDR3 is TGTGCCAGCAGATTTTCTATTAGCTCCTACGAGCAGTACTTC.

The chain uses TRBV2 and TRBJ2-1; D is uncertain. Germline CDR1 and CDR2: SNHLY and FYNNEI. There are 12 residues in the CDR3. Trimming took 3 bases from V and 6 from J, leaving 6 bases between them. The CDR3 bases are TGTGCCAGCAGTGAGAGGTTCAATGAGCAGTTCTTC. Translated: CASSERFNEQFF.

The chain is built from TRBV5-4 and TRBJ1-6; D is uncertain. Trimming shortened V by 2 bases and J by 3 bases, and 12 bases separated the two germline ends. This CDR3 contains 16 residues. Germline assignment: CDR1 SGHNT and CDR2 YYREEE (reference sequence). CDR3 loop: CASSLPPGDYNSPLHF. The DNA of the CDR3 is TGTGCCAGCAGCTTACCCCCCGGAGACTATAATTCACCCCTCCACTTT.

The chain couples TRBV12-5 to TRBJ2-3; D is unclear. The V end lost 2 bases, the J end lost 3 bases, and 3 bases lay between the germline ends. Germline CDR1 reads LGHNT; CDR2 reads FRNRAP. There are 12 residues in the CDR3. The CDR3 is CASGLSTDTQYF. DNA of the CDR3: TGTGCTAGTGGTTTGAGTACAGATACGCAGTATTTT.

This chain uses TRBV6-1 with TRBJ2-7, with D uncertain. With 10 bases removed from V and 2 bases from J, the gap between germline ends came to 12 bases. There are 12 residues in the CDR3. Germline CDR1 MNHNS, CDR2 SASEGT. CDR3 in amino acids: CATLPGAYEQYF. The CDR3 DNA is TGTGCCACCCTGCCCGGCGCCTACGAGCAGTACTTC.

The chain recombines TRBV6-6 with TRBJ1-3; D may be TRBD1 (6 bases). The CDR3 spans 14 residues. Per germline, CDR1 MNHNY and CDR2 SVGAGI (reference sequence). Trimming took 9 bases from V and 3 from J, leaving 15 bases between them. CDR3 in amino acids: CASQQGTYGNTIYF. The CDR3, as DNA: TGTGCCAGTCAACAGGGAACCTATGGAAACACCATATATTTT.

V and J are TRBV19 and TRBJ1-3; D unresolved. The CDR3 totals 14 residues. The germline V and J ends were trimmed by 5 bases and 12 bases, with 20 bases remaining between them. Per germline, CDR1 LNHDA and CDR2 SQIVND (reference sequence). In DNA, the CDR3 is TGTGCCAGTAGTTGGGCGGTTCCCGGATCGAGCATATATTTT. This encodes CASSWAVPGSSIYF.

The genes are TRBV11-2 and TRBJ2-3; the match to TRBD1 covers 12 bases. This CDR3 spans 15 amino acids. V dropped 5 bases and J dropped 4; count of bases not matched to a gene: 4. Germline assignment: CDR1 SGHAT and CDR2 FQNNGV. The CDR3 loop reads CASSPGTGGADTQYF. CDR3 bases: TGTGCCAGCAGCCCCGGGACAGGGGGCGCAGATACGCAGTATTTT.

The rearrangement links TRBV2 to TRBJ1-1; perhaps TRBD1 as D (5 bases). V was trimmed by 2 bases and J by 6 bases, leaving 13 bases between them. Per germline, CDR1 SNHLY and CDR2 FYNNEI. The CDR3 extends over 14 amino acids. The CDR3 coding sequence is TGTGCCAGCAGTGAAAGGCGGTCGGGGGCTGAAGCTTTCTTT. Translation gives CASSERRSGAEAFF.

In DNA form, the CDR3 reads TGTGCCAGCAGTGAAATGGGGGCCGATAGCGGTTACAATGAGCAGTTCTTC. As protein: CASSEMGADSGYNEQFF. The rearrangement joins TRBV6-1 to TRBJ2-1; either TRBD1 or TRBD2 may fit D (6 bases each). V was clipped by 2 bases and J by 4 bases, with 18 bases between them. The CDR3 is made up of 17 amino acids. Germline V gives CDR1 MNHNS, CDR2 SASEGT.

J is TRBJ1-5 and V is TRBV25-1; D call uncertain. V was cut by 3 bases and J by 0 bases, with 6 bases left in between. The germline V gene encodes CDR1 MGHDK and CDR2 SYGVNS. The CDR3 has 14 amino acids. CDR3 nucleotides: TGTGCCAGCAGTGAGGGAGATAGCAATCAGCCCCAGCATTTT. This gives the protein CASSEGDSNQPQHF. The full variable domain, completed using reference TRBV25-1 and TRBJ1-5, is EADIYQTPRYLVIGTGKKITLECSQTMGHDKMYWYQQDPGMELHLIHYSYGVNSTEKGDLSSESTVSRIRTEHFPLTLESARPSHTSQYLCASSEGDSNQPQHFGDGTRLSIL.

J is TRBJ1-4 and V is TRBV5-6; D may be TRBD1 (6 bases). Between the trimmed V and J ends, which lost 1 base and 5 bases, there was a span of 15 bases. The CDR3 has 16 amino acids. Germline V gives CDR1 SGHDT, CDR2 YYEEEE. CDR3 region: CASSLLKSGANEKLFF. In nucleotides, the CDR3 is TGTGCCAGCAGCTTGCTGAAATCAGGGGCGAATGAAAAACTGTTTTTT.

A single count supports this clone. The chain has TRBV14 and TRBJ2-7, with 7 bases that match TRBD2. CDR1 SGHDN and CDR2 FVKESK come from the germline V gene. J lost 3 bases, V lost 1 base, and 9 bases had no gene match. The CDR3 covers 16 residues. CDR3 loop: CASSQGVGSGFYEQYF. The CDR3, as DNA: TGTGCCAGCAGCCAAGGGGTGGGTAGCGGGTTCTACGAGCAGTACTTC.

The chain links TRBV21-1 to TRBJ1-5; TRBD1, the table's D call, was not compared with the DNA. TRBV21-1 is classified as a pseudogene. The CDR3 runs 17 residues. CDR3 coding DNA: TGTGCCAGCAGCATTTTTGCTCGGGACAGCTCAAATCAGCCCCAGCATTTT. Amino acids: CASSIFARDSSNQPQHF.

The chain is built from TRBV5-1 and TRBJ1-1; D is unresolved. CDR3 size: 14 residues. Germline V lookup: CDR1 SGHRS, CDR2 YFSETQ. Trimming took off 0 bases at V and 3 bases at J, with 9 bases between the two ends. DNA for the CDR3: TGCGCCAGCAGCTTGGCCGGGCAGCACACTGAAGCTTTCTTT. It translates to CASSLAGQHTEAFF.

The chain recombines TRBV9 with TRBJ1-2; D is ambiguous. From germline, CDR1 is SGDLS and CDR2 YYNGEE. V lost 4 bases, J lost 1 base, and 8 bases lay in between. This CDR3 comprises 13 residues. The CDR3 here is CASSREDNYGYTF. The CDR3 region has the DNA TGTGCCAGCAGCCGCGAGGATAACTATGGCTACACCTTC.

This chain uses TRBV2 with TRBJ2-3, with D perhaps matching TRBD1 or TRBD2 (5 bases each). Germline V CDR1 and CDR2: SNHLY, FYNNEI. This CDR3 is 14 amino acids long. V gave up 11 bases and J gave up 2 bases, with 17 bases separating them. The CDR3 reads CAGAASGVTDTQYF. Here the CDR3 DNA reads TGTGCCGGGGCGGCGAGCGGTGTCACAGATACGCAGTATTTT. Full variable domain (missing parts from reference TRBV2 and TRBJ2-3): EPEVTQTPSHQVTQMGQEVILRCVPISNHLYFYWYRQILGQKVEFLVSFYNNEISEKSEIFDDQFSVERPDGSNFTLKIRSTKLEDSAMYFCAGAASGVTDTQYFGPGTRLTVL.